The rows below give T cell receptor beta chains drawn from one sample of a study of cytomegalovirus exposure and HLA in healthy donors. Profiling relied on immunoSEQ multiplex PCR, and the TCRdb table lists in-frame clones only, not all of them. The sample records fewer than 150,000 clones, 78% being singletons. Sequenced input: PBMCs. These receptors came from a male donor in good health and CMV-seronegative. The CDR3 runs from the conserved cysteine through the conserved F or W. D genes are given only for firm matches. Clone size appears in some rows only: once, few, many, or a class for an expanded clone.

j_call clone_size d_call v_call cdr3_aa cdr3_nt
TRBJ1-3 - - TRBV5-4 CASSPRRGGDAGNTIYF TGTGCCAGCAGCCCCAGGCGCGGGGGCGACGCGGGGAACACCATATATTTT
TRBJ2-5 - - TRBV30 CAWSDRTSQYF TGTGCCTGGAGTGACAGGACCTCCCAGTACTTC
TRBJ2-2 - TRBD1 TRBV14 CASSQGSRGRSGELFF TGTGCCAGCAGCCAAGGAAGTAGGGGGCGTTCCGGGGAGCTGTTTTTT
TRBJ2-1 - TRBD1 TRBV6-1 CASSDPDRGMGRDNEQFF TGTGCCAGCAGTGATCCTGACAGGGGGATGGGACGAGACAATGAGCAGTTCTTC
TRBJ2-1 - - TRBV11-2 CASSLASSGQFF TGTGCCAGCAGCTTAGCTAGCAGTGGGCAGTTCTTC
TRBJ2-2 - TRBD2 TRBV4-2 CASSPLRLAGTLNTGELFF TGTGCCAGCAGCCCCCTACGCTTAGCGGGGACTTTAAACACCGGGGAGCTGTTTTTT
TRBJ1-2 - - TRBV19 CASSISFSVSGYGYTF TGTGCCAGTAGTATAAGTTTTAGTGTCAGCGGCTATGGCTACACCTTC
TRBJ1-2 - - TRBV7-9 CSSSSGSYGYTF TGTTCCAGCAGTTCCGGGAGCTATGGCTACACCTTC
TRBJ2-3 once TRBD2 TRBV9 CASSPRTSGGGGTDTQYF TGTGCCAGCAGCCCCCGGACTAGCGGGGGGGGAGGGACAGATACGCAGTATTTT
TRBJ1-2 - TRBD1 TRBV14 CASSQDIGGHGYTF TGTGCCAGCAGCCAAGACATAGGGGGCCATGGCTACACCTTC
TRBJ2-1 - - TRBV6-5 CAIEEGSSYNEQFF TGTGCCATCGAGGAGGGGAGCTCCTACAATGAGCAGTTCTTC
TRBJ1-1 - - TRBV9 CASSVVALGGTEAFF TGTGCCAGCAGCGTAGTCGCATTGGGGGGTACTGAAGCTTTCTTT
TRBJ2-3 - - TRBV20-1 CSPDLGGTQYF TGCAGTCCTGATCTAGGTGGTACGCAGTATTTT
TRBJ2-1 - TRBD2 TRBV9 CASSPSSGAYNEQFF TGTGCCAGCAGCCCATCTAGCGGGGCCTACAATGAGCAGTTCTTC
TRBJ2-7 - TRBD2 TRBV29-1 CSASRGAGGPNEQYF TGCAGCGCCTCCAGGGGAGCGGGAGGGCCCAACGAGCAGTACTTC
TRBJ1-2 few - TRBV27 CASRRSGGQNGYTF TGTGCCAGCAGGCGCTCGGGGGGGCAGAATGGCTACACCTTC
TRBJ1-2 - TRBD1 TRBV7-2 CADTSRDSYGYTF TGTGCCGACACAAGCCGGGACAGCTATGGCTACACCTTC
TRBJ1-1 - - TRBV13 CASSLGIGGAFF TGTGCCAGCAGCTTGGGGATTGGAGGAGCTTTCTTT
TRBJ2-7 - TRBD2 TRBV4-1 CASSQERLAGVWEQYF TGCGCCAGCAGCCAAGAGAGGTTGGCGGGAGTGTGGGAGCAGTACTTC
TRBJ1-6 once - TRBV18 CASSPGGNNSPLHF TGTGCCAGCTCACCAGGGGGGAATAATTCACCCCTCCACTTT
TRBJ2-7 - - TRBV4-3 CASSQGGQGFSYEQYF TGCGCCAGCAGCCAAGGGGGGCAGGGGTTCTCCTACGAGCAGTACTTC
TRBJ2-1 medium-sized TRBD2 TRBV6-4 CASSEGTSGNEQFF TGTGCCAGCAGTGAAGGGACTAGCGGCAATGAGCAGTTCTTC
TRBJ1-5 - - TRBV6-6 CASSYEEGDSQPQHF TGTGCCAGCAGTTACGAAGAAGGGGATTCCCAGCCCCAGCATTTT
TRBJ2-1 - - TRBV6-5 CASSYPMNRDDEQFF TGTGCCAGCAGTTACCCAATGAACAGGGACGATGAGCAGTTCTTC
TRBJ2-5 - - TRBV5-6 CASSKRHLRQETQYF TGTGCCAGCAGCAAGAGGCATTTGCGGCAAGAGACCCAGTACTTC
TRBJ2-7 - TRBD1 TRBV27 CASRWDRGSYEQYF TGTGCCAGCAGATGGGACAGGGGCTCCTACGAGCAGTACTTC